A selection of T cell receptor beta chains follows, all from one sample in a study of OX40 agonist ivuxolimab in advanced cancers. This table comes from immunoSEQ multiplex PCR, and its TCRdb copy is limited to in-frame clones, with some not included. This sample has 20,000 to 30,000 clones, with 60% to 80% found just once. Sequenced here: CD4+ or CD8+ T cells sorted from blood, sampled in a trial of the OX40 agonist ivuxolimab. The receptors come from an adult with an advanced solid tumor such as melanoma, head and neck, liver or kidney cancer. Both conserved end residues are part of each CDR3. The D gene is left open where the match is weak. Clone size appears in some rows only: once, few, many, or a class for an expanded clone.

-,TRBD1,TRBJ2-7,TRBV7-6,TGTGCCAGCAGTCCAGGGGGATACGACGAGCAGTACTTC,CASSPGGYDEQYF
-,-,TRBJ1-3,TRBV6-6,TGTGCCAGCAGTGCCGGGAACTCTGGAAACACCATATATTTT,CASSAGNSGNTIYF
-,-,TRBJ1-1,TRBV5-1,TGCGCCAGCCTACTAGGAGTAGAGGCTTTCTTT,CASLLGVEAFF
-,-,TRBJ2-1,TRBV4-1,TGCGCCAGCTCAGGGGGGCCGAGCTCCTACAATGAGCAGTTCTTC,CASSGGPSSYNEQFF
-,-,TRBJ1-6,TRBV19,TGTGCCAGTAGTATAATTGGGGGCTATAATTCACCCCTCCACTTT,CASSIIGGYNSPLHF
once,TRBD1,TRBJ2-7,TRBV7-9,TGTGCCAGCAGCCCCCGGACAGGGGATTACGAGCAGTACTTC,CASSPRTGDYEQYF
few,-,TRBJ2-7,TRBV28,TGTGCCAGCAGTTCCTCCTCGAGGGGGACCCCCTACGAGCAGTACTTC,CASSSSSRGTPYEQYF
-,TRBD1,TRBJ2-7,TRBV19,TGTGCCAGTAGGCAGGGGGCAGAAAACGAGCAGTACTTC,CASRQGAENEQYF
-,TRBD1,TRBJ2-1,TRBV2,TGTGCCAGCAGGGCGACAGGGGGCAATGAGCAGTTCTTC,CASRATGGNEQFF
-,-,TRBJ2-7,TRBV7-9,TGTGCCAGCAGCCCACCACGGGGGACCTACGAGCAGTACTTC,CASSPPRGTYEQYF
-,-,TRBJ2-3,TRBV4-2,TGTGCCAGCAGCCGGGAGGGCAGGGGTGGCACAGATACGCAGTATTTT,CASSREGRGGTDTQYF
-,-,TRBJ1-1,TRBV5-4,TGTGCCAGCAGCAAGGCAGGGGAGAACACTGAAGCTTTCTTT,CASSKAGENTEAFF
-,-,TRBJ1-6,TRBV2,TGTGCCAGCAGTGATCTGACCGCGGATAATTCACCCCTCCACTTT,CASSDLTADNSPLHF
-,-,TRBJ1-1,TRBV10-3,TGTGCCATCGGTCGGGGGCGCACTGAAGCTTTCTTT,CAIGRGRTEAFF
-,-,TRBJ2-7,TRBV7-6,TGTGCCAGCAGCTTCCAGATCGAGCAGTACTTC,CASSFQIEQYF
-,-,TRBJ1-1,TRBV2,TGTGCCAGCAGTGGAGAGTTAGAGGGCACTGAAGCTTTCTTT,CASSGELEGTEAFF
-,-,TRBJ2-7,TRBV7-9,TGTGCCAGCAGCTTACAGGGCTTCGACGAGCAGTACTTC,CASSLQGFDEQYF
-,-,TRBJ2-6,TRBV10-1,TGCGCCAGCAGTACGGGGGCAACTGGGGCCAACGTCCTGACTTTC,CASSTGATGANVLTF
-,TRBD1,TRBJ1-1,TRBV30,TGTGCCTGGAGCGAATATACCGGGACAGCAAGGGGAGCTTTCTTT,CAWSEYTGTARGAFF
-,-,TRBJ2-5,TRBV9,TGTGCCAGCAGCGCCTTGGGGAGCGGCCAAGAGACCCAGTACTTC,CASSALGSGQETQYF
-,-,TRBJ1-1,TRBV10-2,TGCGCCAGCAATAAGGGGGACACTGAAGCTTTCTTT,CASNKGDTEAFF
-,TRBD1,TRBJ1-3,TRBV4-2,TGTGCCAGCAGCCGAGAGACAGGGGCTGGAAACACCATATATTTT,CASSRETGAGNTIYF
few,-,TRBJ2-1,TRBV5-1,TGCGCCAGCAGCTTAAGCTCGCCCTACAATGAGCAGTTCTTC,CASSLSSPYNEQFF
once,-,TRBJ2-7,TRBV7-2,TGTGCCAGCAGCTTAGGAGACGGTTACGAGCAGTACTTC,CASSLGDGYEQYF
-,-,TRBJ2-2,TRBV13,TGTGCCAGCAGACCCGAGAACACCGGGGAGCTGTTTTTT,CASRPENTGELFF
-,-,TRBJ1-4,TRBV6-1,TGTGCCAGCAGTGAAGGAGGGTATGGTGAAAAACTGTTTTTT,CASSEGGYGEKLFF
few,-,TRBJ1-1,TRBV27,TGTGCCAGCAGTTTTTGGGGGCAATTGGCTGAAGCTTTCTTT,CASSFWGQLAEAFF
once,TRBD1,TRBJ1-4,TRBV5-1,TGCGCCAGCAGCCTATCTCACAGGGGACTAAATGAAAAACTGTTTTTT,CASSLSHRGLNEKLFF
-,-,TRBJ1-1,TRBV5-4,TGTGCCAGCAGCGTCCTCCAATTGAACACTGAAGCTTTCTTT,CASSVLQLNTEAFF
once,TRBD1,TRBJ1-5,TRBV7-8,TGTGCCAGCAGCTTCGACAGGGGCCTCAATCAGCCCCAGCATTTT,CASSFDRGLNQPQHF
few,-,TRBJ1-3,TRBV6-5,TGTGCCAGCAGTTTAAAATTTGCCCCTGGAAACACCATATATTTT,CASSLKFAPGNTIYF
-,-,TRBJ1-1,TRBV19,TGTGCCAGTAGTATTTACAGTGTTAACACTGAAGCTTTCTTT,CASSIYSVNTEAFF
-,-,TRBJ2-4,TRBV4-2,TGTGCCAGCAGCCACGAAAACATTCAGTACTTC,CASSHENIQYF
large,-,TRBJ1-6,TRBV27,TGTGCCAGCAGTTACGGGGTCGGACAATATAATTCACCCCTCCACTTT,CASSYGVGQYNSPLHF
-,-,TRBJ2-5,TRBV5-1,TGCGCCAGCAGCCAGGGGTCGGGGGAGACCCAGTACTTC,CASSQGSGETQYF
-,-,TRBJ1-5,TRBV7-6,TGTGCCAGCAGCTTCACAGGAAATCAGCCCCAGCATTTT,CASSFTGNQPQHF
-,-,TRBJ1-1,TRBV5-1,TGCGCCAGCAGCTTGGATAACACTGAAGCTTTCTTT,CASSLDNTEAFF
few,-,TRBJ2-7,TRBV11-2,TGTGCCAGCAGCTTAGGAGGGGTCGAGCAGTACTTC,CASSLGGVEQYF
-,-,TRBJ2-1,TRBV7-3,TGTGCCAGCAGCCTAGCGCCGGGACCAAAATACAATGAGCAGTTCTTC,CASSLAPGPKYNEQFF
-,TRBD1,TRBJ2-5,TRBV11-2,TGTGCCAGCAGCTACACAGGGGGCCAAGAGACCCAGTACTTC,CASSYTGGQETQYF
-,-,TRBJ2-7,TRBV5-1,TGCGCCAGCAGCTTTCTCTACGAGCAGTACTTC,CASSFLYEQYF
-,-,TRBJ1-6,TRBV21-1,TGTGCCAGCAGCAAAGAGGAAAGACAGGGTAAGCCCTTAGGACCCCTCCACTTT,CASSKEERQGKPLGPLHF
-,TRBD2,TRBJ2-1,TRBV4-1,TGCGCCAGCAGCCAACCCGGCAAGCGGGGGGCATACAATGAGCAGTTCTTC,CASSQPGKRGAYNEQFF
-,-,TRBJ1-1,TRBV6-4,TGTGCCAGCAGTGACGGTGGGGCCACTGAAGCTTTCTTT,CASSDGGATEAFF
-,TRBD1,TRBJ2-2,TRBV2,TGTGCCAGCAGTGAAAACAGGGGCACCGGGGAGCTGTTTTTT,CASSENRGTGELFF
few,-,TRBJ2-1,TRBV19,TGTGCCAGTAGTATGAGGGGTGAGGGTTGGAATGAGCAGTTCTTC,CASSMRGEGWNEQFF
once,TRBD1,TRBJ1-2,TRBV6-6,TGTGCCAGCACCGAGGACAGGGACGCCTTAGGCTACACCTTC,CASTEDRDALGYTF